The source of this T cell receptor (beta chain) is a study of blood T cells in healthy people across ages (dated by TCRdb to 2013 to 2016). Context from the whole study: In model experiments, template switching captured about one uniquely barcoded TCR beta cDNA molecule for every two T cells. Age-related changes in TCR beta repertoire diversity were measured in the study by deep sequencing normalized with unique cDNA molecular identifiers. The study analyzed two additional independent replicas of 1 million unique cDNA reads from the same blood draw for two donors, one aged 18 to 30 and one aged 80 or older. Four age groups were formed from the donors: young (average 16 years), middle-aged (around 37), aged (around 68) and long-lived (approximately 80). Results and caveats for the whole study, not just this receptor: Compared with the aged group, the long-lived group had more naive CD4+ T cells, fewer expanded clones and increased TCR diversity, a pattern suggesting age selection. Estimates of total diversity based on one million sequenced T cells were regarded as lower bounds and as underestimates. Conclusive comparison of naive and antigen-experienced compartments was prevented by the profiling of bulk unsorted PBMCs. Because donor CMV infection status was unknown, age-related changes in expanded clonotypes were potentially confounded. As age increased, observed TCR beta diversity per million T cells dropped in a roughly linear way, and a significant reduction was already evident by age 40. There was a strong correlation between observed TCR beta diversity and the percentage of naive T cells measured by flow cytometry.

This clonotype was counted a few times. Its antigen is not yet known. Qualities for individual bases were not recorded, and no much larger clone is one base off. The approximately 39 donors, aged about 6 to 95 years, were systemically healthy Caucasian individuals from Russia. Each donor gave ten milliliters of peripheral blood, collected into EDTA-treated Vacutainer tubes. Ficoll-Paque density-gradient centrifugation was used to isolate PBMCs, with at least 6.5 million per sample. Trizol reagent was used to extract total RNA from the PBMCs, yielding at least 5.5 micrograms per sample. For every donor, flow cytometry on a PBMC aliquot measured the percentage of naive CD45RAhigh/CD27high T cells. The protocol used for the library was 5' RACE. Instrument used: Illumina HiSeq 2500. A second PCR of roughly 7 to 11 cycles was performed with a sample-barcoded 5' primer and a J-beta primer mix. A unique molecular identifier was introduced onto each TCR beta cDNA molecule by a template-switch 5' adaptor carrying 12 random nucleotides. Each sample yielded at least 3 million CDR3-containing paired-end reads. The Mint cDNA synthesis kit, primed by a TRBC-specific oligonucleotide, was used to synthesize first-strand cDNA from all RNA. All cDNA was treated with uracil-DNA glycosylase and then went through a first 18-cycle PCR with the universal primers M1SS and BC2_uni_R. In the authors' own workflow: Each sample was normalized by randomly selecting 1 million high-quality reads, each carrying a distinct molecular identifier. Instead of being binned into consensus sequences, reads that shared molecular identifiers were thrown out. MiTCR, with a Q25 quality threshold and the strictest error-elimination algorithm, was used for CDR3 identification, clonotype clustering and error correction. A nonparametric unseen species model with Euler transformation was used to estimate lower-bound total TCR beta diversity. Using fastp at Q25 and MiXCR, TCRdb reprocessed the public reads and kept productive beta chains. One record per CDR3 amino acid sequence lists the most common genes and DNA. The V and J calls here are based on TCRdb, not the publication. This sample gives roughly 800,000 distinct CDR3 sequences in total; 25% of them show up just once. Of the sample, roughly a tenth falls within the top ten clones.

A distance of 6 bases separates the germline ends of V and J, which lose 6 bases and 4 bases respectively. The germline V gene (reference sequence) sets CDR1 to DFQATT and CDR2 to SNEGSKA. Taken from cysteine to phenylalanine, the CDR3 has 11 residues. The DNA shown is the 33-base CDR3, in frame from base 1. Separately, the same data were catalogued under a study of T cells of mothers and their children. Taken from the second paper: The donors were nine systemically healthy Caucasian individuals, made up of three mothers and their six children. cDNA synthesis consumed the entire amount of extracted RNA, loaded at 1.5 ug RNA in each 15 ul reaction. In the second PCR, the M1S primer introduced both the sample barcodes and 2-4 random nucleotides. Over 8 million TCR beta CDR3 reads were obtained for each mother, and some 3 million reads were obtained for each child. Thymic selection shapes the output of TCR recombination in a similar way in related and unrelated pairs, and inherited differences have a minor effect. Normalized repertoire overlap was always slightly but never significantly higher in related than unrelated mother-child pairs. No persistent microchimeric T cell clones were found, with a detection sensitivity of approximately 100 clones per million clonotypes. In the study, deep NGS was used to compare the TCR beta repertoires of mothers and children, and features distinguishing related mother-child pairs from unrelated individuals were sought. The mean age was 40 +/- 4 years for the mothers and about 12 +/- 4 years for the children. Libraries were sequenced on Illumina HiSeq 2000 with 100+100 nt paired-end reads after adapter ligation with NEBNext reagents. To prevent cross-contamination, the mother and child libraries were prepared one month apart and sequenced in separate runs. Between about 500,000 and 2,100,000 distinct TCR beta clonotypes were identified per donor. Naive TCR beta clonotypes were estimated from low-frequency clonotypes matched to each donor's FACS-determined naive share, without sorting.

The sequence links TRBV20-1 to TRBJ1-4; the D segment cannot be called with confidence. The receptor's source is a boy between 10 and 17 years old in good health. The source material was blood. The sequence in DNA is TGCAGTGCCTTCCATAATGAAAAACTGTTTTTT. It translates to CSAFHNEKLFF.